Listed below are T cell receptor beta chains from one sample, sequenced in a study of metastatic and nonmetastatic thyroid tumors. TCRdb used MiXCR to call clones anew from the PCR reads. The table has around 12,000 clones, under 35% seen once; the top ten hold over 15%. Input material: tumor tissue. These receptors originate from a female donor with papillary thyroid cancer or a benign thyroid nodule (not recorded which). Some clones in this sample may be carry-over from other donors' samples. CDR3s include the opening cysteine and the closing phenylalanine or tryptophan. The D gene is left open where the match is weak. Clone size is not always given. Where it is, it says once, few, many or a class for expanded clones.

V gene	clone size	D gene	J gene	CDR3 DNA	CDR3 protein
TRBV5-1	.	.	TRBJ1-1	TGCGCCAGCAGCAAGGGACTTACTGAAGATTTCTTT	CASSKGLTEDFF
TRBV19	many	.	TRBJ2-5	TGTGCCAGTAGTATAGGGTCAGGGAAACAGACCCAGTACTTC	CASSIGSGKQTQYF
TRBV28	few	.	TRBJ2-7	TGTGCCAGCAGGGGGGGGACCCCTAGGGGGTTCTACGAGCAGTACTTC	CASRGGTPRGFYEQYF
TRBV29-1	many	TRBD1	TRBJ1-4	TGCAGCGTGCGGACAGGGAAGACTAATGAAAAACTGTTTTTT	CSVRTGKTNEKLFF
TRBV20-1	.	TRBD2	TRBJ2-2	TGCAGTGCTGAGGGACTAGCGGGGGCGAACACCGGGGAGCTGTTTTTT	CSAEGLAGANTGELFF
TRBV6-1	few	.	TRBJ1-2	TGTGCCAGCAGTGCACTCAGGGAGGGCTACACCTTC	CASSALREGYTF
TRBV24-1	many	TRBD1	TRBJ1-5	TGTGCCAGAGGTTCCGGGACAGGGGGTTATAGCAATCAGCCCCAGCATTTT	CARGSGTGGYSNQPQHF
TRBV30	many	TRBD2	TRBJ2-1	TGTGCCTGGAGGTCTAGCGGGAGTGTGAGTTCCTACAATGAGCAGTTCTTC	CAWRSSGSVSSYNEQFF
TRBV6-5	many	.	TRBJ2-7	TGTGCCAGCAGTTACCGGGGAGGGGGCTCCTACGAGCAGTACTTC	CASSYRGGGSYEQYF
TRBV6-4	many	.	TRBJ2-7	TGTGCCAGCAGCCCTAAGGGGCGGCCCACCTACGAGCAGTACTTC	CASSPKGRPTYEQYF
TRBV11-3	.	TRBD2	TRBJ2-7	TGTGCCAGCAGCTTACAGCGGGGTTACGAGCAGTACTTC	CASSLQRGYEQYF
TRBV5-5	.	.	TRBJ1-2	TGTGCCAGCAGCAACAACCCTAACTATGGCTACACCTTC	CASSNNPNYGYTF
TRBV7-6	many	.	TRBJ1-1	TGTGCCAGCAGCTCCGGTCAGGTGGACACTGAAGCTTTCTTT	CASSSGQVDTEAFF
TRBV29-1	many	TRBD1	TRBJ1-2	TGCAGCGTTGAGACAGGGAAGTCTGGCTATGGCTACACCTTC	CSVETGKSGYGYTF
TRBV20-1	.	TRBD1	TRBJ1-1	TGCAGTGCTAGACCGGGACAGGGCAAAGCTTTCTTT	CSARPGQGKAFF
TRBV5-5	medium-sized	TRBD1	TRBJ1-4	TGTGCCAGCAGCCCCGGGACAGGGTATGAAAAACTGTTTTTT	CASSPGTGYEKLFF
TRBV7-6	medium-sized	.	TRBJ2-3	TGTGCCAGCAGCCTGTCTGAGGACCCCACAGATACGCAGTATTTT	CASSLSEDPTDTQYF
TRBV24-1	.	.	TRBJ2-3	TGTGCCACCAGTGACCGTGGGTTAAGAGATACGCAGTATTTT	CATSDRGLRDTQYF
TRBV11-2	.	.	TRBJ1-2	TGTGCCAGCAGCTTAGCCCGCCGGGGGACGTATGGCTACACCTTC	CASSLARRGTYGYTF
TRBV12-3/TRBV12-4	.	TRBD1	TRBJ1-1	TGTGCCAGCAGTTTAGAGGGGGCAGACACTGAAGCTTTCTTT	CASSLEGADTEAFF
TRBV19	many	.	TRBJ1-6	TGTGCCAGTAGCCCGACACGTTATTCACCCCTCCACTTT	CASSPTRYSPLHF
TRBV5-5	.	.	TRBJ2-7	TGTGCCAGCAGCTTGGGCTATCGGGCGGGCTCCTACGAGCAGTACTTC	CASSLGYRAGSYEQYF
TRBV30	.	TRBD1	TRBJ1-5	TGTGCCTGGAGGAAGCCGGGACAGGGGTCCAATCAGCCCCAGCATTTT	CAWRKPGQGSNQPQHF
TRBV7-2	few	.	TRBJ2-7	TGTGCCAGCAGCTTACGAGGTGGACTCTCCTACGATCAGTACTTC	CASSLRGGLSYDQYF
TRBV20-1	.	TRBD1	TRBJ2-3	TGCAGTGCTAGAGGGACAGGGGGCGGTTATACGCAGTATTTT	CSARGTGGGYTQYF
TRBV6-2/TRBV6-3	.	TRBD1	TRBJ1-6	TGTGCCAGCAGTTACAGGGGGCTCTATAATTCACCCCTCCACTTT	CASSYRGLYNSPLHF
TRBV30	.	TRBD1	TRBJ2-7	TGTGCCTGGAGCGACGGGACAGGGGACTACGAGCAGTACTTC	CAWSDGTGDYEQYF
TRBV9	many	TRBD2	TRBJ2-1	TGTGCCAGCAGCGCAGGGGGACTAGCGGGACATGAGCAGTTCTTC	CASSAGGLAGHEQFF
TRBV20-1	.	.	TRBJ2-3	TGCAGTGGCAAGCTAAGCACAGATACGCAGTATTTT	CSGKLSTDTQYF
TRBV11-2	.	TRBD1	TRBJ1-1	TGTGCCAGCAGCTTAGAAACAGGGGTCCCCATGAACACTGAAGCTTTCTTT	CASSLETGVPMNTEAFF
TRBV28	.	.	TRBJ1-1	TGTGCCAGCAGGTGGATGCTAAACACTGAAGCTTTCTTT	CASRWMLNTEAFF